Presented here are 15 T cell receptor beta chains from one specimen sequenced in a study of OX40 agonist ivuxolimab in advanced cancers. Clones were read by immunoSEQ multiplex PCR, and TCRdb kept only the in-frame ones, dropping some. The data show 98,000 or so clones, about 80% seen once. The sample in question was CD4+ or CD8+ T cells sorted from blood, obtained in a trial of the OX40 agonist ivuxolimab. The receptors were sampled from an adult with an advanced solid tumor such as melanoma, head and neck, liver or kidney cancer.

This rearrangement joins TRBV28 to TRBJ2-7; D possibly corresponds to TRBD1 (6 bases). V was clipped by 2 bases and J by 0 bases, with 20 bases between them. This CDR3 is built from 18 residues. CDR1 and CDR2 from the germline V gene are MDHEN and SYDVKM. The CDR3 DNA follows: TGTGCCAGCAGTTTACCCCTCCGGCCGGGACATTACTCCTACGAGCAGTACTTC. Its translation: CASSLPLRPGHYSYEQYF.

The V gene is TRBV19, the J gene TRBJ1-5; no clear D gene. Germline V gene sequence: CDR1 LNHDA, CDR2 SQIVND (reference sequence). The CDR3 has 16 residues. The V end lost 5 bases, the J end lost 3 bases, and 17 bases lay between the germline ends. The CDR3 loop reads CASSSRDFWVNQPQHF. In DNA form, the CDR3 reads TGTGCCAGTAGTTCCCGCGACTTTTGGGTCAATCAGCCCCAGCATTTT.

The V call is TRBV9, the J call TRBJ2-2; unclear D gene. The V end lost 3 bases, the J end lost 2 bases, and 11 bases lay between the germline ends. Germline V gene sequence: CDR1 SGDLS, CDR2 YYNGEE. The CDR3 sequence is 15 residues long. The CDR3 spells CASSALWGNTGELFF. The CDR3 DNA reads TGTGCCAGCAGCGCTCTTTGGGGAAACACCGGGGAGCTGTTTTTT.

The rearrangement uses TRBV14 and TRBJ1-1; D ambiguous. Trimming shortened V by 4 bases and J by 2 bases, and 8 bases separated the two germline ends. The germline CDR1 and CDR2 sequences are SGHDN and FVKESK. CDR3 length: 13 amino acids. The DNA for the CDR3 is TGTGCCAGCAGCCGTTCCTACAACACTGAAGCTTTCTTT. Translation gives CASSRSYNTEAFF.

The chain joins TRBV5-4 to TRBJ2-2; D unresolved. Looked up from germline, CDR1 is SGHNT and CDR2 is YYREEE (reference sequence). Trimming pared 4 bases from V and 0 bases from J, leaving 7 bases between. The CDR3 consists of 14 residues. The CDR3: CASSPSPNTGELFF. The CDR3 DNA sequence: TGTGCCAGCAGCCCCTCCCCGAACACCGGGGAGCTGTTTTTT.

The chain has TRBV5-1 and TRBJ2-7, with 9 bases aligning to TRBD1. The CDR3 has 15 residues. J lost 0 bases, V lost 3 bases, and 4 bases had no gene match. CDR1 is SGHRS, CDR2 YFSETQ, per germline. In DNA form, the CDR3 reads TGCGCCAGCAGCTGGGGACAGGGCGGCTCCTACGAGCAGTACTTC. Protein sequence: CASSWGQGGSYEQYF.

The chain employs TRBV19 and TRBJ2-1; 9 nucleotides line up with TRBD1. The CDR3 consists of 16 residues. Germline V gives CDR1 LNHDA, CDR2 SQIVND (reference sequence). The V gene end was trimmed by 7 bases and the J gene end by 3 bases; junction bases not matched to a gene: 10. The CDR3 nucleotides are TGTGCCAGTACCCCTCACCGGGACAGGGACTACAATGAGCAGTTCTTC. Amino acids: CASTPHRDRDYNEQFF.

The DNA for the CDR3 is TGTGCCAGTAGTATCTCAGGGGGCTACGTAGACGAGCAGTACTTC. It specifies CASSISGGYVDEQYF. This chain connects TRBV19 to TRBJ2-7, with TRBD1 identical over 8 bases. This CDR3 has 15 residues. CDR1 is LNHDA and CDR2 is SQIVND in the germline V gene (reference sequence). The trim removed 3 bases at V and 5 bases at J, leaving 9 bases unmatched. Together with reference TRBV19 and TRBJ2-7, the CDR3 gives the full variable domain: DGGITQSPKYLFRKEGQNVTLSCEQNLNHDAMYWYRQDPGQGLRLIYYSQIVNDFQKGDIAEGYSVSREKKESFPLTVTSAQKNPTAFYLCASSISGGYVDEQYFGPGTRLTVT.

V gene TRBV5-4 combines with J gene TRBJ1-4, with no clear D. This CDR3 is 13 amino acids long. Germline V lookup: CDR1 SGHNT, CDR2 YYREEE (reference sequence). The V end was cut by 4 bases, the J end by 6 bases, with 10 bases between. The CDR3 DNA reads as TGTGCCAGCAGCACGGGTGGAGATGAAAAACTGTTTTTT. Protein: CASSTGGDEKLFF.

The rearrangement uses TRBV5-8 and TRBJ2-1; a possible D gene is TRBD2 (5 bases). This CDR3 has 16 residues. Deletions cut 3 bases from V and 2 bases from J, with 15 bases between. Germline lookup yields CDR1 SGHTS and CDR2 YDEGEE. The CDR3 is CASSSGFHGAYNEQFF. The CDR3 DNA follows: TGTGCCAGCAGCTCCGGATTTCACGGGGCCTACAATGAGCAGTTCTTC.

This clone came up a few times. CDR3 DNA sequence: TGCGCCAGCAGCCGCCGGGGAGAAGGCGGGGAGCTGTTTTTT. Its translation: CASSRRGEGGELFF. The rearrangement links TRBV5-1 to TRBJ2-2; possible D gene TRBD2, 5 bases. CDR3 length: 14 amino acids. Germline CDR1 SGHRS, CDR2 YFSETQ. V lost 4 bases, J lost 7 bases, and 14 bases lay in between.

V and J are TRBV30 and TRBJ1-1; D is unresolved. The CDR3 runs to 12 residues. CDR1 is GTSNPN, CDR2 SVGIG, per germline (reference sequence). V was clipped by 3 bases and J by 4 bases, with 9 bases between them. CDR3 coding DNA: TGTGCCTGGAGCGACGGTGGCACTGAAGCTTTCTTT. Its protein is CAWSDGGTEAFF.

The chain has TRBV5-8 and TRBJ1-5, with D hard to call. V lost 7 bases, J lost 1 base, and 12 bases lay in between. This CDR3 is built from 14 residues. CDR1 SGHTS and CDR2 YDEGEE come from the germline V gene. This chain's CDR3 is CASRPALSNQPQHF. In nucleotides, the CDR3 is TGTGCCAGCCGCCCGGCCCTAAGCAATCAGCCCCAGCATTTT.

The V gene is TRBV7-2, the J gene TRBJ1-5; a weak D match, TRBD1 (6 bases). Trimming shortened V by 3 bases and J by 1 base, and 16 bases separated the two germline ends. Germline V CDR1 and CDR2: SGHTA, FQGNSA. The CDR3 runs to 17 residues. DNA for the CDR3: TGTGCCAGCAGCTTTGGTGTGACAGGTATGAGCAATCAGCCCCAGCATTTT. Translation gives CASSFGVTGMSNQPQHF.

The chain couples TRBV15 to TRBJ1-6; 8 bases line up with TRBD1. This CDR3 has 16 residues. Trimming at V came to 4 bases and at J to 14 bases, leaving 16 bases not matched to a gene. Germline CDR1 LNHNV, CDR2 YYDKDF (reference sequence). This CDR3 reads CATSTTSGTGRGTLHF. In DNA, the CDR3 is TGTGCCACCAGCACGACCTCCGGGACAGGCCGAGGGACCCTCCACTTT. The full variable domain, completed using reference TRBV15 and TRBJ1-6, is DAMVIQNPRYQVTQFGKPVTLSCSQTLNHNVMYWYQQKSSQAPKLLFHYYDKDFNNEADTPDNFQSRRPNTSFCFLDIRSPGLGDTAMYLCATSTTSGTGRGTLHFGNGTRLTVT.